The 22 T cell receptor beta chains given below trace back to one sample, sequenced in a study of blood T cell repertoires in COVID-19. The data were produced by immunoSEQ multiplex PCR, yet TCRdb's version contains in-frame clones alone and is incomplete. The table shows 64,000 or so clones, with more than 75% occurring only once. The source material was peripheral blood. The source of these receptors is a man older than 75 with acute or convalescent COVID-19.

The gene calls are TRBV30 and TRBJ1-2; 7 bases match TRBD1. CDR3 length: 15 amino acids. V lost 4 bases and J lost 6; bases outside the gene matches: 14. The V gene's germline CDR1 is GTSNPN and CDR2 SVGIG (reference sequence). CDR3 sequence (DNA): TGTGCCTGGAACACCGACAGGGTCCTAACTAATGGCTACACCTTC. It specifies CAWNTDRVLTNGYTF.

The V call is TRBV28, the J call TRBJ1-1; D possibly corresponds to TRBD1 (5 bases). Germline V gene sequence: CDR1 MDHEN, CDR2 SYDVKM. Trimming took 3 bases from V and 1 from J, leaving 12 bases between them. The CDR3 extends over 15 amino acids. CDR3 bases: TGTGCCAGCAGTTTGGGGGGTACGGGGAACACTGAAGCTTTCTTT. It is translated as CASSLGGTGNTEAFF.

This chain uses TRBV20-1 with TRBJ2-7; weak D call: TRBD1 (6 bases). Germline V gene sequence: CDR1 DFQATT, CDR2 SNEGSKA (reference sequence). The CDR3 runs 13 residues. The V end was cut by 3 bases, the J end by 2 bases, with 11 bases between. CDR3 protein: CSASGQGPYEQYF. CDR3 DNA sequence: TGCAGTGCTAGTGGGCAGGGGCCCTACGAGCAGTACTTC.

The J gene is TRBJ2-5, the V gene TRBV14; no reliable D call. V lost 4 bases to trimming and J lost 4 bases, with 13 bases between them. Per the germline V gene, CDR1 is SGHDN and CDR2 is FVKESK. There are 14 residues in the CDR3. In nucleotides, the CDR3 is TGTGCCAGCAGCCCTCTTGCCGTTAGAGAGACCCAGTACTTC. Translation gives CASSPLAVRETQYF.

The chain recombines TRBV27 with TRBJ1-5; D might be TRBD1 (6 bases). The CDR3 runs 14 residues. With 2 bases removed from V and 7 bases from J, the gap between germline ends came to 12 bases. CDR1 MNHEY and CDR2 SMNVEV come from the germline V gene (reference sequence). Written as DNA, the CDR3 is TGTGCCAGCAGTTTACAGGGGTCGTCCCAGCCCCAGCATTTT. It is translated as CASSLQGSSQPQHF.

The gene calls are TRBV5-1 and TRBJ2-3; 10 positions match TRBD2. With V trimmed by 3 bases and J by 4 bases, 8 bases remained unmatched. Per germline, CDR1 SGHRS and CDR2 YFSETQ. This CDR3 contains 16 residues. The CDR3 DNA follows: TGCGCCAGCAGCTACGGGACTAGCGAGGGTTCAGATACGCAGTATTTT. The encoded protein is CASSYGTSEGSDTQYF. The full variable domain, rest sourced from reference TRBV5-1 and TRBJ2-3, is KAGVTQTPRYLIKTRGQQVTLSCSPISGHRSVSWYQQTPGQGLQFLFEYFSETQRNKGNFPGRFSGRQFSNSRSEMNVSTLELGDSALYLCASSYGTSEGSDTQYFGPGTRLTVL.

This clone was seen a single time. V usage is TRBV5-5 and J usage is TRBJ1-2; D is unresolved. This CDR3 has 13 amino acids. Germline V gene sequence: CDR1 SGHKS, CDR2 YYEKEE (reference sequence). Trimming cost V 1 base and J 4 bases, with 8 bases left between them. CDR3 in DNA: TGTGCCAGCAGCTTGCAGATTCGCTATGGCTACACCTTC. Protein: CASSLQIRYGYTF.

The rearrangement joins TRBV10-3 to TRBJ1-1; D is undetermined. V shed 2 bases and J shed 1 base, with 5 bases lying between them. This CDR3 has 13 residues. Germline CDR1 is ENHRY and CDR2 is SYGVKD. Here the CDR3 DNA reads TGTGCCATCAGTGAGCTCAGGAACACTGAAGCTTTCTTT. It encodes CAISELRNTEAFF.

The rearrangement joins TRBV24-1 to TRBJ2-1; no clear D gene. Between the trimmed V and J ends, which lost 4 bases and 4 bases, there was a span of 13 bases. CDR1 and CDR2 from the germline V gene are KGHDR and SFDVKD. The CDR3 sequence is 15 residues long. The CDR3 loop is CATSETRIAYNEQFF. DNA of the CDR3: TGTGCCACCAGTGAGACAAGGATCGCTTACAATGAGCAGTTCTTC.

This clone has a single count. The CDR3 protein is CASSLTSGAYEQYF. The CDR3 DNA sequence: TGTGCCAGCTCACTGACTAGCGGGGCATACGAGCAGTACTTC. The V and J genes are TRBV18 and TRBJ2-7, with TRBD2 identical over 11 bases. Trimming took 4 bases from V and 4 from J; bases not matched to a gene: 3. The germline CDR1 and CDR2 sequences are KGHSH and LQKENI. The CDR3 loop spans 14 amino acids.

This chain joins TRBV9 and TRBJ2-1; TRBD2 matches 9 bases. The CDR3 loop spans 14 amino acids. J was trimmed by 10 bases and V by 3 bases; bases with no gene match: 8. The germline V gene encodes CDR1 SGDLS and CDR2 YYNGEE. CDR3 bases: TGTGCCAGCAGCGCCGGGACTAGCTCTGGAGAGCAGTTCTTC. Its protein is CASSAGTSSGEQFF.

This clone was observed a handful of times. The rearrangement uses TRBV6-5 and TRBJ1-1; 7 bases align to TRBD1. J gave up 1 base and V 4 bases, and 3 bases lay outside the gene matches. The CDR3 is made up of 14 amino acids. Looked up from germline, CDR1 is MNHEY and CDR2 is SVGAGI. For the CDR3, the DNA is TGTGCCAGCAGTTTTCGGACAGGGAACACTGAAGCTTTCTTT. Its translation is CASSFRTGNTEAFF.

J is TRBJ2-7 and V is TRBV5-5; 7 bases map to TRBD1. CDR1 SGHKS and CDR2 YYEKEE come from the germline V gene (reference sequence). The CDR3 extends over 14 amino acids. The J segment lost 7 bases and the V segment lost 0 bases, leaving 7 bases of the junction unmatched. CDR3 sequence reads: CASSLERGRAEQYF. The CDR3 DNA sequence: TGTGCCAGCAGCTTGGAGAGGGGGCGTGCTGAGCAGTACTTC. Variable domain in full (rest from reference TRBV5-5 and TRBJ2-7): DAGVTQSPTHLIKTRGQQVTLRCSPISGHKSVSWYQQVLGQGPQFIFQYYEKEERGRGNFPDRFSARQFPNYSSELNVNALLLGDSALYLCASSLERGRAEQYFGPGTRLTVT.

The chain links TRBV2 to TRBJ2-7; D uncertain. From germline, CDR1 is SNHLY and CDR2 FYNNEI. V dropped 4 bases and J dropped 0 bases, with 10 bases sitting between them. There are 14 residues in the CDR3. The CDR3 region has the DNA TGTGCCAGCAGTGCTGAGACTCCCTCCTACGAGCAGTACTTC. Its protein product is CASSAETPSYEQYF.

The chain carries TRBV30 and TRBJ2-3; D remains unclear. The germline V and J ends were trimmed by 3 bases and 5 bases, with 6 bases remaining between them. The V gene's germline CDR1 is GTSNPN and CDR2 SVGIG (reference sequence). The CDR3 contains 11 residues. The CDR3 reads CAWSYEDTQYF. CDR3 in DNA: TGTGCCTGGAGCTATGAAGATACGCAGTATTTT.

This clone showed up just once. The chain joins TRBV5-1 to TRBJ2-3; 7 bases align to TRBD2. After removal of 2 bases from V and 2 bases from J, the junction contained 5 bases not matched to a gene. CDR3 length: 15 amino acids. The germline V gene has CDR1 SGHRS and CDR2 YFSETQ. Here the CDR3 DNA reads TGCGCCAGCAGCTTCAACCGACTAGCCACAGATACGCAGTATTTT. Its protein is CASSFNRLATDTQYF. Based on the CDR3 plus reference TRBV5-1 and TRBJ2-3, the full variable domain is KAGVTQTPRYLIKTRGQQVTLSCSPISGHRSVSWYQQTPGQGLQFLFEYFSETQRNKGNFPGRFSGRQFSNSRSEMNVSTLELGDSALYLCASSFNRLATDTQYFGPGTRLTVL.

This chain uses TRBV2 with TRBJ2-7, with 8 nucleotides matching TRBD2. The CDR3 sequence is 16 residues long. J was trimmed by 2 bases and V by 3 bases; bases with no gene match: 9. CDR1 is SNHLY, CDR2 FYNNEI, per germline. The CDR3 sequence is CASSEVASGHPYEQYF. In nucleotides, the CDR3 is TGTGCCAGCAGTGAGGTGGCTAGCGGGCACCCCTACGAGCAGTACTTC.

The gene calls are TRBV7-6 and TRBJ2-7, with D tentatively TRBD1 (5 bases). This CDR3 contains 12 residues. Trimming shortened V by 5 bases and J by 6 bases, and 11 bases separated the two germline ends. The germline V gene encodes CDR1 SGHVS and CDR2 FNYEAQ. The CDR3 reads CASSPTGIEQYF. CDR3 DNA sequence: TGTGCCAGCAGCCCAACAGGTATCGAGCAGTACTTC.

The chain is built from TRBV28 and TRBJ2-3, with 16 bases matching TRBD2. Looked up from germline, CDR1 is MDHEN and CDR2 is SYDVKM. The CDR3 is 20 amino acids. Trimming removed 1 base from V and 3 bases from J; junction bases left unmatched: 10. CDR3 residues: CASSLSGLAGGPGRTDTQYF. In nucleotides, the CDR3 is TGTGCCAGCAGTTTATCGGGACTAGCGGGAGGGCCTGGTAGGACAGATACGCAGTATTTT.

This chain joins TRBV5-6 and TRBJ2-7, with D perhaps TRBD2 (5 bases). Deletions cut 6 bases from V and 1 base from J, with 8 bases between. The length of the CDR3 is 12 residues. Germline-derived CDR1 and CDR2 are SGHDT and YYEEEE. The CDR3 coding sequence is TGTGCCAGCAACTCGGGGTCCTACGAGCAGTACTTC. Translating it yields CASNSGSYEQYF. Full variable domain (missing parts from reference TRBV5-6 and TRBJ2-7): DAGVTQSPTHLIKTRGQQVTLRCSPKSGHDTVSWYQQALGQGPQFIFQYYEEEERQRGNFPDRFSGHQFPNYSSELNVNALLLGDSALYLCASNSGSYEQYFGPGTRLTVT.

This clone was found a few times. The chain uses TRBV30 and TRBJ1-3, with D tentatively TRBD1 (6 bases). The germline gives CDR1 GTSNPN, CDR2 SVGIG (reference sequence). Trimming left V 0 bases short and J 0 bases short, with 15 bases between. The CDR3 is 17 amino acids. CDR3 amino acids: CAWSVTGGLNSGNTIYF. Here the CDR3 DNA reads TGTGCCTGGAGTGTTACCGGGGGGCTAAACTCTGGAAACACCATATATTTT. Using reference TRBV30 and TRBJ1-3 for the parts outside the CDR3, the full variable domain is SQTIHQWPATLVQPVGSPLSLECTVEGTSNPNLYWYRQAAGRGLQLLFYSVGIGQISSEVPQNLSASRPQDRQFILSSKKLLLSDSGFYLCAWSVTGGLNSGNTIYFGEGSWLTVV.

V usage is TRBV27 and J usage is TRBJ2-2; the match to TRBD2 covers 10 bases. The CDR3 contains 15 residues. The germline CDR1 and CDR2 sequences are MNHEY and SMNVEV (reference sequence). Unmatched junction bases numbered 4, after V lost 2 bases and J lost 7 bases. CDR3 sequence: CASSLGTSVGGELFF. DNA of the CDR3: TGTGCCAGCAGTTTAGGGACTAGCGTTGGCGGGGAGCTGTTTTTT.